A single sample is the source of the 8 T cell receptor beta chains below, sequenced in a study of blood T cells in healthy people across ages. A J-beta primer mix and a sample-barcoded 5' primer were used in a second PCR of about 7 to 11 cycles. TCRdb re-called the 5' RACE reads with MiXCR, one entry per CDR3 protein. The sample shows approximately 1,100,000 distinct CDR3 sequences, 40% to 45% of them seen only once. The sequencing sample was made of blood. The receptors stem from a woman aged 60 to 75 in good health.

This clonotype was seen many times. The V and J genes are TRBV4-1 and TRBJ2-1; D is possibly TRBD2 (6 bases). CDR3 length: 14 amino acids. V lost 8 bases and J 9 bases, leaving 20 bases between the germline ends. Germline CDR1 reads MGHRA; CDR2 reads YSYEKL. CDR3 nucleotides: TGCGCCAGCGCACAACGGGAGACGGGAAGTGAGCAGTTCTTC. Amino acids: CASAQRETGSEQFF.

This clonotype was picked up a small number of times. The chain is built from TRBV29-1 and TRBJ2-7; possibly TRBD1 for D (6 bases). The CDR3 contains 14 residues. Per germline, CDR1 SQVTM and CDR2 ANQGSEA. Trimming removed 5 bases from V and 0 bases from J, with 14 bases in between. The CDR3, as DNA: TGCAGCGTTAGAACCGGGACAAACTCCTACGAGCAGTACTTC. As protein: CSVRTGTNSYEQYF.

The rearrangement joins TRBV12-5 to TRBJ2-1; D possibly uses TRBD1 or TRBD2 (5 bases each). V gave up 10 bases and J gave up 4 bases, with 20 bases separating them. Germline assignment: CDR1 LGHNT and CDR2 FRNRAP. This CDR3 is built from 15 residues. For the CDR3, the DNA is TGTGCTATCCCATTGGGGGACCAGCGTTACAATGAGCAGTTCTTC. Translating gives CAIPLGDQRYNEQFF.

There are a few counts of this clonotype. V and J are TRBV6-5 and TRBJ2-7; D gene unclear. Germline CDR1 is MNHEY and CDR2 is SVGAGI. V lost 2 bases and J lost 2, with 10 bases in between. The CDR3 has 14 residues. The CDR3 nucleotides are TGTGCCAGCAGTTACGGGCTAGGTGCCTACGAGCAGTACTTC. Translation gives CASSYGLGAYEQYF.

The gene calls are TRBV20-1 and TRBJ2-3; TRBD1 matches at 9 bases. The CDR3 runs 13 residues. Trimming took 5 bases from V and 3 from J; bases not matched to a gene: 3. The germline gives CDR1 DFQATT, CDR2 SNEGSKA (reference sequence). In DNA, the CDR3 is TGCAGTGCTGTCGGGACAGGGACAGATACGCAGTATTTT. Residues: CSAVGTGTDTQYF.

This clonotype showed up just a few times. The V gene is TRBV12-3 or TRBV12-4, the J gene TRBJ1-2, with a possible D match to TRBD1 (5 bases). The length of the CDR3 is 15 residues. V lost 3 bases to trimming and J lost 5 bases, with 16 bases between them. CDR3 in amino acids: CASSFFLGRDYGYTF. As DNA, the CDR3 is TGTGCCAGCAGTTTTTTCCTGGGGCGGGATTATGGCTACACCTTC.

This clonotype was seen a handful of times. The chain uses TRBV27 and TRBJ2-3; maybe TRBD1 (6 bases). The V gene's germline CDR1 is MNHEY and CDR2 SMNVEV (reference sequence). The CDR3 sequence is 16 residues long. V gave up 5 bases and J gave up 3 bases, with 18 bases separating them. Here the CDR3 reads CASSPPAGVTTDTQYF. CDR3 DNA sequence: TGTGCCAGCAGTCCCCCGGCAGGGGTAACTACAGATACGCAGTATTTT.

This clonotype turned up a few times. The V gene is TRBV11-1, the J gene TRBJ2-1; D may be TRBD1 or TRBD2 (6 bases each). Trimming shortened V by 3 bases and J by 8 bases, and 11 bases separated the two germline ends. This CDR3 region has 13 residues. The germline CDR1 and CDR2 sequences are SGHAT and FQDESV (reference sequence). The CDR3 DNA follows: TGTGCCAGCAGCTTCGGGGGCGCCGATGAGCAGTTCTTC. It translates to CASSFGGADEQFF.